This T cell receptor (beta chain) was sequenced during a study of blood T cell repertoires in COVID-19. Study-level background: T cells, B-cell-depleted T cells, or PBMCs supplied cDNA or gDNA.

Only in-frame clones appear in the TCRdb table, and some are missing; sequencing was by immunoSEQ multiplex PCR. Of under 250,000 clones detected, roughly 82% appear once; the ten largest clones hold about 4.4%. V shed 3 bases and J shed 6 bases, with 11 bases lying between them. This CDR3 region has 14 residues. Germline V lookup: CDR1 MDHEN, CDR2 SYDVKM. Sequencing input: peripheral blood. This receptor was identified in a woman in her seventies with acute or convalescent COVID-19. The rearrangement joins TRBV28 to TRBJ2-2, with D maybe TRBD2 (5 bases). For the CDR3, the DNA is TGTGCCAGCAGTTTCCGGGGTATCGCCGGGGAGCTGTTTTTT. Protein product: CASSFRGIAGELFF.